The text below deals with one T cell receptor (beta chain). Its antigen is unknown. The sample comes from a study of cytomegalovirus exposure and HLA in healthy donors. Regarding the study as a whole: Several of the most significant clusters appeared, in a later analysis, to be linked to common viral pathogens. Later analysis identified a missense DCLRE1C variant that was linked to TCR beta V- and J-gene trimming.

Trimming left V 5 bases short and J 8 bases short, with 9 bases between. Germline V lookup: CDR1 MNHEY, CDR2 SVGAGI. The CDR3 is 11 amino acids. PCR used 60 Vbeta primers and 13 Jbeta primers. Per the study methods: In a later analysis, of 80 million or so unique beta chains, approximately 10 million appeared in at least two donors. The data were produced by immunoSEQ multiplex PCR, yet TCRdb's version contains in-frame clones alone and is incomplete. For V, J and clone size, that table is used; D and trimming come from the DNA. The sample holds 150,000 to 200,000 clones, over 65% seen once. This clonotype originated in a man aged 35 to 55 in good health and CMV-seropositive. The V gene is TRBV6-5, the J gene TRBJ1-2; weak D call: TRBD1 (6 bases). Material for sequencing was PBMCs. Here the CDR3 reads CASSPGEGYTF. DNA of the CDR3: TGTGCCAGCAGTCCAGGGGAAGGCTACACCTTC.